This T cell receptor (beta chain) was sequenced in a study of blood T cells in healthy people across ages. Whole-study results and caveats: Fewer expanded clones and more diversity marked long-lived versus aged donors. Strong correlation existed between TCR beta diversity and naive T cell percentage.

On this clonotype: Its antigen is still unknown.

The V and J ends lost 5 bases and 5 bases respectively, with 7 bases between them. This CDR3 has 12 residues. CDR1 and CDR2 (germline): SEHNR, FQNEAQ (reference sequence). A second roughly 7 to 11 cycle PCR used barcoded and J-beta primers. TCRdb called the 5' RACE reads again in MiXCR, with one record for every CDR3 protein. Here the sample spans 700,000 to 950,000 distinct CDR3 sequences, roughly 44% being singletons. The chain has TRBV7-9 and TRBJ2-1, with a tentative D call TRBD1 (5 bases). This sequence was found in a woman aged 55-70 years in good health. The source material was blood. The CDR3 here is CASSQQDNEQFF. In DNA form, the CDR3 reads TGTGCCAGCAGCCAACAGGACAATGAGCAGTTCTTC. The entire variable domain, with the rest obtained from reference TRBV7-9 and TRBJ2-1, is as follows: DTGVSQNPRHKITKRGQNVTFRCDPISEHNRLYWYRQTLGQGPEFLTYFQNEAQLEKSRLLSDRFSAERPKGSFSTLEIQRTEQGDSAMYLCASSQQDNEQFFGPGTRLTVL.